This T cell receptor (beta chain) derives from a study of shared clonotypes between healthy human individuals. Study in general: The study enrolled a couple of women and a few men aged 18 to 49.

V lost 2 bases, J lost 7 bases, and 8 bases lay in between. CDR3 size: 12 residues. The germline gives CDR1 KGHSH, CDR2 LQKENI. Profiling relied on immunoSEQ multiplex PCR, and the TCRdb table lists in-frame clones only, not all of them. Here the sample spans a few million clones, 85% to 95% being singletons. The rearrangement uses TRBV18 and TRBJ1-1; D ambiguous. The sequenced sample consisted of naive CD4+ T cells from PBMCs. Subset here: CD45RA+ positively selected. The sequence derives from a man younger than 35 in good health. Some clones in this sample may be carry-over from other donors' samples. The CDR3 DNA sequence: TGTGCCAGCTCACCAAGTTCCCTTGAAGCTTTCTTT. Translating gives CASSPSSLEAFF.